Listed below are T cell receptor beta chains from one sample, sequenced in a study of blood T cell repertoires in COVID-19. Produced via immunoSEQ multiplex PCR; TCRdb's table is partial and in-frame only. The table shows about 280,000 clones, with approximately 86% occurring only once. Sequenced material: peripheral blood. Source of these receptors: a man aged 18 to 29 with active or convalescent COVID-19. The CDR3 runs from the conserved cysteine through the conserved F or W. The D gene is left open where the match is weak. For some rows the clone size is stated as once, few or many, or as a class when expanded; others skip it.

j_gene: TRBJ1-3
abundance: NA
d_gene: NA
v_gene: TRBV4-1
CDR3nt: TGCGCCAGCAGCCAAGATCGAGGGAGTGGAAACACCATATATTTT
CDR3aa: CASSQDRGSGNTIYF

j_gene: TRBJ1-4
abundance: NA
d_gene: TRBD1
v_gene: TRBV5-6
CDR3nt: TGTGCCAGCAGCTTAAATTCCGGGACAGCCGAAAAACTGTTTTTT
CDR3aa: CASSLNSGTAEKLFF

j_gene: TRBJ1-1
abundance: NA
d_gene: NA
v_gene: TRBV20-1
CDR3nt: TGCAGTGCCACAAACACTGAAGCTTTCTTT
CDR3aa: CSATNTEAFF

j_gene: TRBJ1-3
abundance: NA
d_gene: NA
v_gene: TRBV27
CDR3nt: TGTGCCAGCAGTTTTAGTGGGGGCACTGGAAACACCATATATTTT
CDR3aa: CASSFSGGTGNTIYF

j_gene: TRBJ2-2
abundance: NA
d_gene: TRBD1
v_gene: TRBV10-3
CDR3nt: TGTGCCATCAGCAGGGGGACAGCAAACACCGGGGAGCTGTTTTTT
CDR3aa: CAISRGTANTGELFF

j_gene: TRBJ1-1
abundance: NA
d_gene: NA
v_gene: TRBV7-9
CDR3nt: TGTGCCAGCACCCTGGACTGGAGGACTGAAGCTTTCTTT
CDR3aa: CASTLDWRTEAFF

j_gene: TRBJ1-4
abundance: NA
d_gene: TRBD1
v_gene: TRBV7-9
CDR3nt: TGTGCCAGCAGCCCCGGGACAGGGGGCGAAAAACTGTTTTTT
CDR3aa: CASSPGTGGEKLFF

j_gene: TRBJ1-3
abundance: once
d_gene: NA
v_gene: TRBV4-1
CDR3nt: TGCGCCAGCAGCCAGTTCAACACAGGGATTGGAAACACCATATATTTT
CDR3aa: CASSQFNTGIGNTIYF

j_gene: TRBJ1-1
abundance: NA
d_gene: NA
v_gene: TRBV19
CDR3nt: TGTGCCAGTACCGATGACAGCCTGAACACTGAAGCTTTCTTT
CDR3aa: CASTDDSLNTEAFF

j_gene: TRBJ1-1
abundance: once
d_gene: NA
v_gene: TRBV6-1
CDR3nt: TGTGCCAGCAGTGAAGCGCTGGCAGTTGAGGATTTCTTT
CDR3aa: CASSEALAVEDFF

j_gene: TRBJ2-7
abundance: once
d_gene: TRBD2
v_gene: TRBV10-3
CDR3nt: TGTGCCATCAGTGCGGTAGCGGGATCCTACGAGCAGTACTTC
CDR3aa: CAISAVAGSYEQYF

j_gene: TRBJ2-1
abundance: NA
d_gene: NA
v_gene: TRBV2
CDR3nt: TGTGCCAGCGCACTAGGAGGTAATGAGCAGTTCTTC
CDR3aa: CASALGGNEQFF

j_gene: TRBJ2-7
abundance: NA
d_gene: TRBD2
v_gene: TRBV6-1
CDR3nt: TGTGCCAGCAGTGAAGCAACTAGCGGGGGCTACGAGCAGTACTTC
CDR3aa: CASSEATSGGYEQYF

j_gene: TRBJ2-3
abundance: NA
d_gene: TRBD2
v_gene: TRBV11-2
CDR3nt: TGTGCCAGCAGCTTAGAGTGGGGAGGCGGGGGGGATTTAGATACGCAGTATTTT
CDR3aa: CASSLEWGGGGDLDTQYF

j_gene: TRBJ2-2
abundance: NA
d_gene: NA
v_gene: TRBV9
CDR3nt: TGTGCCAGCAGCGTAGGCCCTAGTCTAAACACCGGGGAGCTGTTTTTT
CDR3aa: CASSVGPSLNTGELFF

j_gene: TRBJ2-5
abundance: NA
d_gene: TRBD2
v_gene: TRBV4-1
CDR3nt: TGCGCCAGCAGCCAAGATGCGGGGGGGGTGGGAGAGACCCAGTACTTC
CDR3aa: CASSQDAGGVGETQYF

j_gene: TRBJ2-7
abundance: NA
d_gene: NA
v_gene: TRBV4-1
CDR3nt: TGCGCCAGCAGCAATACAGGGACCGGCGAGCAGTACTTC
CDR3aa: CASSNTGTGEQYF

j_gene: TRBJ1-4
abundance: NA
d_gene: NA
v_gene: TRBV6-2/TRBV6-3
CDR3nt: TGTGCCAGCAGTTATTCGGAGAATGAAAAACTGTTTTTT
CDR3aa: CASSYSENEKLFF